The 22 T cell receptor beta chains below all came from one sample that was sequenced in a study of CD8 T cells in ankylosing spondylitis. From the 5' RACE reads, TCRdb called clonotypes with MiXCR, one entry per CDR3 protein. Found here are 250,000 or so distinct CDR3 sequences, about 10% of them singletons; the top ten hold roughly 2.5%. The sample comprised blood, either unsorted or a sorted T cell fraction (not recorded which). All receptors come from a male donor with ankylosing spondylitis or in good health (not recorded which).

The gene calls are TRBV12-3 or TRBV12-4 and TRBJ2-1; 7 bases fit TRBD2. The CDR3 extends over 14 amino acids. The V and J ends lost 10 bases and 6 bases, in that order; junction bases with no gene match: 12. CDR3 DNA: TGTGCCACTCATTCCCGGGGCGGGGGCAATGAGCAGTTCTTC. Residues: CATHSRGGGNEQFF.

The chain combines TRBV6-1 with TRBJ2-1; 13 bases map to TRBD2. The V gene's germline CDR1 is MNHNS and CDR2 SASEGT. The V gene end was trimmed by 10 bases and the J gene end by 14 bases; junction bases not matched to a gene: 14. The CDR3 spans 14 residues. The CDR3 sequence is CATHLGLAGVSKFF. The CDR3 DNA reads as TGTGCCACGCACCTAGGACTAGCGGGAGTCTCTAAGTTCTTC.

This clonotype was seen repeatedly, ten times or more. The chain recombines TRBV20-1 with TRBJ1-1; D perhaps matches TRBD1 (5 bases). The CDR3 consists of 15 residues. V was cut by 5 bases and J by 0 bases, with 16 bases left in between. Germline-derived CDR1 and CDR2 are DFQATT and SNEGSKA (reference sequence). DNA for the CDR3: TGCAGTGCTGGGAAATCAGGGACCGTGAACACTGAAGCTTTCTTT. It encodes CSAGKSGTVNTEAFF.

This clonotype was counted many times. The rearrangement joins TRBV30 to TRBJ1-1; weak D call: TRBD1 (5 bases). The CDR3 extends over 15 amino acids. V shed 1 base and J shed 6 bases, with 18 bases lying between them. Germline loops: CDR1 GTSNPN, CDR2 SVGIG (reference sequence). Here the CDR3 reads CAWSGDFTLGAEAFF. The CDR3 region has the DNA TGTGCCTGGAGTGGGGACTTTACACTAGGGGCTGAAGCTTTCTTT.

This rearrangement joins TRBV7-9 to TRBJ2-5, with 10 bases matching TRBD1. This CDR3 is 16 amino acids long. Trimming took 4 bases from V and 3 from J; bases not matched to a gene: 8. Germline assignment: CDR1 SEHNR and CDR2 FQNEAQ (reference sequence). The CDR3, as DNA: TGTGCCAGCAGCTCGACAGGGGGCGCGATCGAAGAGACCCAGTACTTC. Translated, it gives CASSSTGGAIEETQYF.

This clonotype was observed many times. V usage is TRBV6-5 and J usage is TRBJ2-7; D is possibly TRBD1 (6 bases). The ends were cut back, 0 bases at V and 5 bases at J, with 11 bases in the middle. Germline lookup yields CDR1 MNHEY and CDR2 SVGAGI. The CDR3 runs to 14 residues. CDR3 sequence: CASSYSGQTNEQYF. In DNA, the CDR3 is TGTGCCAGCAGTTACTCTGGACAGACGAACGAGCAGTACTTC.

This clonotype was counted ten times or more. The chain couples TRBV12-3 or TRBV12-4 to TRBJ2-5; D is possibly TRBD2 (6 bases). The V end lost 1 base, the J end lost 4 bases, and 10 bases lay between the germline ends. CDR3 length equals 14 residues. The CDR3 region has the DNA TGTGCCAGCAGTTTAGAGCGGGTGGGAGAGACCCAGTACTTC. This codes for CASSLERVGETQYF.

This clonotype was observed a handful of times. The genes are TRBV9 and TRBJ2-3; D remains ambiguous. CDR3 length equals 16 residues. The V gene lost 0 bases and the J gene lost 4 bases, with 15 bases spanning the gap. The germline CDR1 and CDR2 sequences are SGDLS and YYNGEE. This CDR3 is CASSVERVSSPDTQYF. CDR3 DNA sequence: TGTGCCAGCAGCGTAGAAAGAGTGTCGAGTCCAGATACGCAGTATTTT. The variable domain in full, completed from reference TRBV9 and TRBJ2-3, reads DSGVTQTPKHLITATGQRVTLRCSPRSGDLSVYWYQQSLDQGLQFLIQYYNGEERAKGNILERFSAQQFPDLHSELNLSSLELGDSALYFCASSVERVSSPDTQYFGPGTRLTVL.

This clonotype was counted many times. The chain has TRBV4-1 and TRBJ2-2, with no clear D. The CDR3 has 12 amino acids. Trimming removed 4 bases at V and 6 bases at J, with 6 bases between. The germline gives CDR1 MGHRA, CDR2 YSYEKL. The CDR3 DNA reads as TGCGCCAGCAGCCCTTTAGCCGGGGAGCTGTTTTTT. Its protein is CASSPLAGELFF.

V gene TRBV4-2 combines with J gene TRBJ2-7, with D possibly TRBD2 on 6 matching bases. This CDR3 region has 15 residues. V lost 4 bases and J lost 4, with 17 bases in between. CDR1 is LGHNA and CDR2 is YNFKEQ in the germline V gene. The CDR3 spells CASSPGGTEAYEQYF. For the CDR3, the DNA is TGTGCCAGCAGCCCGGGCGGGACGGAGGCTTACGAGCAGTACTTC.

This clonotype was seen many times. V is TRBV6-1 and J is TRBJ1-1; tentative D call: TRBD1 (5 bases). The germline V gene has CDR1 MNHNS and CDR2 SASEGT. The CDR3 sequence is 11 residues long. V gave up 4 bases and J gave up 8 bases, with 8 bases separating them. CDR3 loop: CASSVTVEAFF. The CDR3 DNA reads TGTGCCAGCAGTGTGACAGTAGAAGCTTTCTTT.

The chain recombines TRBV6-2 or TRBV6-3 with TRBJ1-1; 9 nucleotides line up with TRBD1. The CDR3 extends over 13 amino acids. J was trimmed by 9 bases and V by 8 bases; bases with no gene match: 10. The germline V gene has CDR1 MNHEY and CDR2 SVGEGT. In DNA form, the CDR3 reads TGTGCCAGCCAGGGGGACAGGGCCCCTAAAGCTTTCTTT. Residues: CASQGDRAPKAFF.

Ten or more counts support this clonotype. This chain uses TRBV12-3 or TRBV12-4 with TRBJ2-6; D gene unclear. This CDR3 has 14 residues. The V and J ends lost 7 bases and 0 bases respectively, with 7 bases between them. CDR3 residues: CASNPYSGANVLTF. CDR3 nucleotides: TGTGCCAGCAATCCCTACTCTGGGGCCAACGTCCTGACTTTC.

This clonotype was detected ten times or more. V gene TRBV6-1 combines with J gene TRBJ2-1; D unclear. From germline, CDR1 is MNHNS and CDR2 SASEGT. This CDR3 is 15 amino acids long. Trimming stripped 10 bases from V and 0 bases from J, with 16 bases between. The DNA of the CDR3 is TGTGCCAACTCCCCCGGGCCGAGCTCCTACAATGAGCAGTTCTTC. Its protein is CANSPGPSSYNEQFF.

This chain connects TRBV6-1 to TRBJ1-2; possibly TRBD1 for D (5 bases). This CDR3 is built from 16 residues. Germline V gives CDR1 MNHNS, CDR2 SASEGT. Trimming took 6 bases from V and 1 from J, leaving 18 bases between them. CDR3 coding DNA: TGTGCCAGCAGACCCGCGGAGGCTGGGGGTAACTATGGCTACACCTTC. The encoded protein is CASRPAEAGGNYGYTF.

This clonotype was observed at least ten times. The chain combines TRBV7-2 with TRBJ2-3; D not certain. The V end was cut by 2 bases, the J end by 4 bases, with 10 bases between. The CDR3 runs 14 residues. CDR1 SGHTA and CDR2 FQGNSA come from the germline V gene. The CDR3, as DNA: TGTGCCAGCAGCTTACTACGTTATGCAGATACGCAGTATTTT. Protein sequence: CASSLLRYADTQYF.

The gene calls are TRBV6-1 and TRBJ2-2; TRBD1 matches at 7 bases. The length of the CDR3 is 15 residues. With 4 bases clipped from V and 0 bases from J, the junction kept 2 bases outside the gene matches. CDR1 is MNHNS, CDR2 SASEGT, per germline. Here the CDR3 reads CASSGQGTNTGELFF. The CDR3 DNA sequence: TGTGCCAGCAGTGGACAGGGTACGAACACCGGGGAGCTGTTTTTT.

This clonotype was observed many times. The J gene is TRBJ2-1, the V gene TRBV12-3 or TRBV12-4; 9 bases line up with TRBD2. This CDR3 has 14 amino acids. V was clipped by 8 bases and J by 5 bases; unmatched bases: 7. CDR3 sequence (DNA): TGTGCCAGCGGAAAGCTAGCGGGGCACAATGAGCAGTTCTTC. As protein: CASGKLAGHNEQFF.

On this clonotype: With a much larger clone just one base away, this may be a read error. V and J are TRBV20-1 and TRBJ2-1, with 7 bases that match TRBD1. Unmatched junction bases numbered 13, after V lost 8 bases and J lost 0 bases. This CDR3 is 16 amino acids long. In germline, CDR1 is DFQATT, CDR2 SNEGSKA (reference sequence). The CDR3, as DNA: TGCAGTACTACCGATAGGACAGGCAGCTCCTACAATGAGCAGTTCTTC. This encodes CSTTDRTGSSYNEQFF.

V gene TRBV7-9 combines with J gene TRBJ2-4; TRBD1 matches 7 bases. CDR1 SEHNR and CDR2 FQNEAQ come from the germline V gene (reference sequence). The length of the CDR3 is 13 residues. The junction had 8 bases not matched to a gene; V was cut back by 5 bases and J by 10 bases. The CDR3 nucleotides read TGTGCCAGCAGCCGAGACAGGGTTGGGATTCAGTACTTC. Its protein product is CASSRDRVGIQYF.

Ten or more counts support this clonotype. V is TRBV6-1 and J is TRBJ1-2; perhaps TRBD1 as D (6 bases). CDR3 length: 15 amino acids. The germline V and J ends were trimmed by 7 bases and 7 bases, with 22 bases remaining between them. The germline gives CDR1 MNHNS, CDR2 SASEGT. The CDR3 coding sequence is TGTGCCAGCAACTACGGGAGGGGGGTTGTAGGTGGCTACACCTTC. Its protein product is CASNYGRGVVGGYTF.

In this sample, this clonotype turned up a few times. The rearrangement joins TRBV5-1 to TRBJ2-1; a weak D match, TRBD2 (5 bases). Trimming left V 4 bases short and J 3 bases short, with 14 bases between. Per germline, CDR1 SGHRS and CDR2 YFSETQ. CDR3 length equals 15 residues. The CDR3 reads CASSTSGGGYNEQFF. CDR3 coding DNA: TGCGCCAGCAGCACCTCGGGCGGAGGCTACAATGAGCAGTTCTTC.